This T cell receptor (beta chain) was retrieved from a study of cytomegalovirus exposure and HLA in healthy donors. General study points: Prediction of most subjects' HLA-A and HLA-B alleles by TCR beta sequences was reportedly accurate.

Losses at the gene ends were 5 bases for V and 6 bases for J; bases not matched to a gene: 5. The germline V gene has CDR1 PRHDT and CDR2 FYEKMQ (reference sequence). The CDR3 loop spans 15 amino acids. Use of 60 Vbeta and 13 Jbeta primers characterized the PCR. TCRdb's table, derived via immunoSEQ multiplex PCR, lists solely in-frame clones and lacks some. The sample yields about 270,000 clones, just over 85% seen once. As to this clone: Its specificity is unknown.

Sequenced sample: PBMCs. This TCR derives from a man between 35 and 55 years old in good health and CMV-seropositive. The chain links TRBV13 to TRBJ1-4; 11 nucleotides align to TRBD1. As DNA, the CDR3 is TGTGCCAGCAGCACGGACAGGGGGCTTTATGAAAAACTGTTTTTT. Amino acids: CASSTDRGLYEKLFF.